The source of this T cell receptor (beta chain) is a study of blood T cell repertoires in COVID-19. About the study: The study drew acute and convalescent COVID-19 samples from the United States, Italy and Spain.

Clones were read by immunoSEQ multiplex PCR, and TCRdb kept only the in-frame ones, dropping some. The sample lists roughly 200,000 clones, 85% to 95% seen once, with 0.6% to 0.9% in the top ten. This clone was found a few times. The V and J ends lost 4 bases and 6 bases respectively, with 22 bases between them. Per the germline V gene, CDR1 is LGHDT and CDR2 is YNNKEL (reference sequence). The CDR3 contains 16 residues. It was during active infection that Seattle patients were enrolled and then longitudinally followed. Sequenced material: peripheral blood. This chain joins TRBV3-1 (or the pseudogene TRBV3-2) and TRBJ2-7, with D possibly being TRBD2 (6 bases). This clonotype originated in a man younger than 40 with COVID-19, enrolled during active disease. The DNA of the CDR3 is TGTGCCAGCAGCCCTCGCCCGCCGAGGGGCGGGGTCGAGCAGTACTTC. Translation gives CASSPRPPRGGVEQYF.